This T cell receptor beta chain was identified during a study of radiotherapy plus CTLA-4 blockade in lung cancer. This CDR3 contains 16 residues. Trimming removed 4 bases at V and 3 bases at J, with 18 bases between. Germline-derived CDR1 and CDR2 are SGHRS and YFSETQ. Study-wide results and caveats: After treatment with radiotherapy plus ipilimumab, TCR clones that came from the tumor expanded in blood.

Sequencing used immunoSEQ multiplex PCR; TCRdb keeps in-frame clones, though not all of them. The sample contains 34,000 or so clones, under 85% of which appear only once. With regard to this clone: Its specificity is not known.

The clonotype comes from a human donor with non-small cell lung cancer that progressed on radiotherapy plus ipilimumab. The specimen comprised peripheral blood, sampled from a patient treated with radiotherapy plus ipilimumab. The chain recombines TRBV5-1 with TRBJ2-3, with a weak D call TRBD2 (6 bases). This CDR3 is CASSHRDGRGTDTQYF. CDR3 nucleotide sequence: TGCGCCAGCAGCCACCGGGACGGGAGAGGGACAGATACGCAGTATTTT.